Presented here are 3 T cell receptor beta chains from one specimen sequenced in a study of Ad26.COV2.S vaccination and SARS-CoV-2 variants. Assay used: immunoSEQ multiplex PCR; TCRdb lists only in-frame clones, some missing. The sample includes around 340,000 clones, about 85% seen only once; the top ten take around 6.1%. The sample's treatment: approximately 18 received Ad26.COV2.S at low or high dose, single or two shots; several received placebo; per-sample allocation not given. Each sample was drawn 63 days after the first injection (of vaccine or placebo). The input for sequencing was peripheral blood, taken in a trial of Ad26.COV2.S vaccine versus placebo. These receptors were collected from a person aged 18-60 years who received the Ad26.COV2.S COVID-19 vaccine or a placebo.

The V gene is TRBV3-1 (or the pseudogene TRBV3-2), the J gene TRBJ1-3, with unresolved D. Germline assignment: CDR1 LGHDT and CDR2 YNNKEL (reference sequence). The CDR3 extends over 16 amino acids. V lost 1 base and J lost 0, with 10 bases in between. CDR3 DNA: TGTGCCAGCAGCCAAGGGGGTAGGGCCTCTGGAAACACCATATATTTT. This sequence encodes CASSQGGRASGNTIYF.

This CDR3 reads CASSSGLLEDYGYTF. CDR3 nucleotides: TGTGCCAGCAGCTCGGGACTCCTGGAGGACTATGGCTACACCTTC. The chain links TRBV7-2 to TRBJ1-2, with a tentative D call TRBD1 (5 bases). This CDR3 region has 15 residues. V gave up 4 bases and J gave up 3 bases, with 15 bases separating them. Germline V gene data show CDR1 as SGHTA and CDR2 as FQGNSA.

The CDR3 loop is CATSDSGMSDTQYF. The CDR3, as DNA: TGTGCCACCAGTGATTCTGGGATGTCGGATACGCAGTATTTT. J is TRBJ2-3 and V is TRBV24-1, with D unresolved. The V end was cut by 2 bases, the J end by 6 bases, with 11 bases between. This CDR3 is built from 14 residues. Germline CDR1 reads KGHDR; CDR2 reads SFDVKD.